A selection of T cell receptor beta chains follows, all from one sample in a study of graft-versus-host responses after intestinal transplantation. TCRdb's copy holds only in-frame clones and misses some; the assay was immunoSEQ multiplex PCR. Among approximately 100,000 clones listed, 93% were seen once. The antigens these receptors bind are not known. The material was unstimulated CD8+ T cells sorted from spleen or lymph node cells, obtained before intestinal transplant. All receptors come from a human donor who received an intestinal transplant. Each CDR3 is given without its conserved first and last residue.

v_call,j_call,cdr3_aa
TRBV4-1,TRBJ1-5,ASSQGSGRQPQH
TRBV9,TRBJ2-3,ASSITADTQY
TRBV7-9,TRBJ2-3,ASSLEEGVDTQY
TRBV4-1,TRBJ2-1,ASSQIYLVEQF
TRBV15,TRBJ1-1,ATSPEGNTEAF
TRBV4-1,TRBJ2-1,ASSLGLGMGEYNEQF
TRBV6-1,TRBJ1-5,ASSDWGDQPQH
TRBV11-2,TRBJ2-5,ASSDHSGSQETQY
TRBV7-9,TRBJ1-1,ASSDIGRYTEAF
TRBV13,TRBJ2-7,ASSLGGAEQY
TRBV27,TRBJ2-6,ASSLSGGYVLT
TRBV6-4,TRBJ1-1,ASSETGLGNTEAF
TRBV25-1,TRBJ2-1,ASSHSGLAFNEQF
TRBV5-1,TRBJ1-1,ASSLALGGRTEAF
TRBV9,TRBJ2-7,ASSVGGTGAYEQY
TRBV27,TRBJ2-1,ASSQAVWDRGLNEQF
TRBV5-1,TRBJ2-5,ASSGGLAGTETQY
TRBV6-1,TRBJ2-1,ASSHGGEQF
TRBV6-5,TRBJ2-1,ASSPRGRGDEQF
TRBV6-1,TRBJ2-2,ASSDIAGGPLGELF
TRBV7-9,TRBJ2-7,ASSLLGGDGDYEQY
TRBV9,TRBJ2-3,ASSVADTQY
TRBV7-6,TRBJ2-7,ASSLGPEGEQY
TRBV7-9,TRBJ1-2,ASSRTWASPEPNYGYT
TRBV7-3,TRBJ2-2,ASSSKPGQGRTGELF
TRBV6-1,TRBJ1-3,ASSGGTGAIY
TRBV6-1,TRBJ1-1,ASSEYLVQGANTEAF
TRBV11-2,TRBJ2-7,ASSSGSYEQY
TRBV13,TRBJ1-1,ASSLGPRVAF
TRBV7-9,TRBJ1-4,ASSLAGRLGEKLF
TRBV10-3,TRBJ2-3,AISFRQGRSTDTQY
TRBV27,TRBJ1-2,ASSGPLGQGGLGYGYT
TRBV11-1,TRBJ2-5,ASSLLTGQETQY
TRBV7-2,TRBJ2-7,ASSSPPYEQY
TRBV7-2,TRBJ2-1,ASSSLWDEQF
TRBV2,TRBJ2-5,ASSVFAGGLGKETQY
TRBV5-4,TRBJ1-2,ASSPPGPQHYGYT
TRBV7-6,TRBJ2-7,ASSSIAGDFYEQY
TRBV7-3,TRBJ2-2,ASSLEGQGIFGGGELF
TRBV19,TRBJ2-1,ATTLGAGPYNEQF
TRBV18,TRBJ1-1,ASSPGLLAGKNTEAF
TRBV29-1,TRBJ2-5,SVLSGRGGETQY
TRBV4-2,TRBJ1-4,ASSPISPSEKLF
TRBV7-9,TRBJ1-4,AIGGQSNEKLF
TRBV9,TRBJ2-6,ASSVHPLSGANVLT
TRBV2,TRBJ1-4,ASRGGTHEKLF
TRBV7-9,TRBJ2-2,ASRTSGNPGELF
TRBV4-1,TRBJ1-2,ASSLSSEVFGYT
TRBV7-2,TRBJ2-5,ASSSQETQY
TRBV4-1,TRBJ2-1,ASSPMTTYNEQF
TRBV2,TRBJ1-1,ASSFAGTSNTEAF
TRBV21-1,TRBJ1-3,ASSGPFISGNTIY
TRBV19,TRBJ2-7,ASTGGYEQY
TRBV7-9,TRBJ2-1,ASSLYSNNEQF
TRBV7-9,TRBJ1-6,ASSLGGGPLH
TRBV9,TRBJ2-1,ASSVGLEYNEQF
TRBV6-5,TRBJ1-2,ASSPERHGPFYT
TRBV10-2,TRBJ2-2,ASSGTGELF
TRBV4-1,TRBJ1-2,ASSRTGLSPYGYT